These 5 T cell receptor beta chains were all obtained from the same sample, sequenced in a study of blood T cell repertoires in COVID-19. This table comes from immunoSEQ multiplex PCR, and its TCRdb copy is limited to in-frame clones, with some not included. The sample has approximately 200,000 clones; about 86% are singletons. The sample comprised peripheral blood. Source of these receptors: a woman younger than 45 who had recovered from COVID-19.

V usage is TRBV7-9 and J usage is TRBJ2-7; 7 bases are a match to TRBD1. J was trimmed by 1 base and V by 1 base; bases with no gene match: 10. This CDR3 comprises 17 residues. CDR1 and CDR2 (germline): SEHNR, FQNEAQ (reference sequence). The CDR3 DNA is TGTGCCAGCAGCTTAGACTTCCACAGGGGTGAATCCTACGAGCAGTACTTC. Residues: CASSLDFHRGESYEQYF.

V usage is TRBV10-3 and J usage is TRBJ1-5; D call uncertain. V was trimmed by 5 bases and J by 3 bases, leaving 8 bases between them. This CDR3 is 13 amino acids long. CDR1 and CDR2 from the germline V gene are ENHRY and SYGVKD. CDR3 in DNA: TGTGCCATCAGTCCGGGGTTCAATCAGCCCCAGCATTTT. Protein sequence: CAISPGFNQPQHF.

In nucleotides, the CDR3 is TGTGCCAGCAGCTTAACAGGGGGCTACGAGCAGTACTTC. This sequence encodes CASSLTGGYEQYF. V usage is TRBV11-3 and J usage is TRBJ2-7; 8 nucleotides agree with TRBD1. J was trimmed by 3 bases and V by 2 bases; bases with no gene match: 0. In germline, CDR1 is SGHNT, CDR2 YENEEA. The CDR3 is made up of 13 amino acids.

V gene TRBV18 combines with J gene TRBJ1-5; the match to TRBD1 covers 7 bases. The V segment lost 5 bases and the J segment 2 bases; nucleotides outside the gene matches: 6. Germline assignment: CDR1 KGHSH and CDR2 LQKENI. The CDR3 length is 15 residues. The CDR3: CASSAGQAGNQPQHF. CDR3 sequence (DNA): TGTGCCAGCTCAGCTGGACAGGCCGGCAATCAGCCCCAGCATTTT.

V and J are TRBV2 and TRBJ1-2, with a tentative D call TRBD1 (6 bases). Trimming left V 6 bases short and J 7 bases short, with 12 bases between. The germline gives CDR1 SNHLY, CDR2 FYNNEI. The CDR3 runs 12 residues. The CDR3 protein is CASRDRPFGYTF. For the CDR3, the DNA is TGTGCCAGCAGGGACAGACCTTTTGGCTACACCTTC.